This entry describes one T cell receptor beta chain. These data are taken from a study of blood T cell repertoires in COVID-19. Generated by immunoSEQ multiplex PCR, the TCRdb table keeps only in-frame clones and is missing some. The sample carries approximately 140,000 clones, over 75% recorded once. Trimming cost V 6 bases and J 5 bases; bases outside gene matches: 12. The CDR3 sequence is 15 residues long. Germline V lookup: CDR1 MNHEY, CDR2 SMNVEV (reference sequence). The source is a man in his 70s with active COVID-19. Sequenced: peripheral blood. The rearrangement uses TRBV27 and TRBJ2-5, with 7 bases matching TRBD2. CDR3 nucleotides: TGTGCCAGCAGCCTCCGAAAGCGGGAAGGGGAGACCCAGTACTTC. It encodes CASSLRKREGETQYF.